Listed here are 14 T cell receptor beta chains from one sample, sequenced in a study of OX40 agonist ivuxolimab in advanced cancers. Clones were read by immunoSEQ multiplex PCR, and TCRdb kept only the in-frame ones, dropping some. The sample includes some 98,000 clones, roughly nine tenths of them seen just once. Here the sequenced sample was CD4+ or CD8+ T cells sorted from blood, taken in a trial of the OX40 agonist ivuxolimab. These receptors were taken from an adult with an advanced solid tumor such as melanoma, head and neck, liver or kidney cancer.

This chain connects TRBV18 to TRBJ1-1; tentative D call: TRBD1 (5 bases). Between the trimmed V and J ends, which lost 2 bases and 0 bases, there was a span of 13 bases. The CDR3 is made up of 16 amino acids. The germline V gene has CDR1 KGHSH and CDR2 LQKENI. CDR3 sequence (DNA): TGTGCCAGCTCACCAACGGAGACAGCCTTGAACACTGAAGCTTTCTTT. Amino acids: CASSPTETALNTEAFF.

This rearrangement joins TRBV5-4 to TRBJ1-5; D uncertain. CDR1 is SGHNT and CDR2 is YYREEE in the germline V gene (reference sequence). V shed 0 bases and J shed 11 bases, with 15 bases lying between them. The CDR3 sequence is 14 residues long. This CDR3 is CASSLDGWESAQHF. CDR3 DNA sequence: TGTGCCAGCAGCTTGGACGGGTGGGAATCCGCCCAGCATTTT.

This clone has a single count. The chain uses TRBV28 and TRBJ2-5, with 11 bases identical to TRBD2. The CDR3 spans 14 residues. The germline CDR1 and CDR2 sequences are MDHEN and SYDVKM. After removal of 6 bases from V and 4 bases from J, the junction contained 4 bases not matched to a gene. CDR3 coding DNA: TGTGCCAGCAGCCAGACTAGCGGGATAGAGACCCAGTACTTC. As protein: CASSQTSGIETQYF.

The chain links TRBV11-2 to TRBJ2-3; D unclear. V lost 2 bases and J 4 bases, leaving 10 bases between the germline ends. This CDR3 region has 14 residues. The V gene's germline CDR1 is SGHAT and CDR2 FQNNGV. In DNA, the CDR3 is TGTGCCAGCAGCTTATCCAAGATTCCAGATACGCAGTATTTT. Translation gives CASSLSKIPDTQYF.

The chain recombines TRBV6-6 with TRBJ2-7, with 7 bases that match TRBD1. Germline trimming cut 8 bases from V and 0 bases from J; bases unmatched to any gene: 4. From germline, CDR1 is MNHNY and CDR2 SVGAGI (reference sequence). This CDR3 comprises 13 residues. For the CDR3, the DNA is TGTGCCAGCCTTGGGACAGACTCCTACGAGCAGTACTTC. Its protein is CASLGTDSYEQYF.

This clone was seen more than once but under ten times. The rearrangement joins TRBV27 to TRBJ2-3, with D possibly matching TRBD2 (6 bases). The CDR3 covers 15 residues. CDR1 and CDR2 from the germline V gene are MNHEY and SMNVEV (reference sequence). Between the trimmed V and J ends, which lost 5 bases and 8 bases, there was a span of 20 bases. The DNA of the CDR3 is TGTGCCAGCAGTCCCCCGGGGCTAGTGGAGGGTACGCAGTATTTT. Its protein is CASSPPGLVEGTQYF.

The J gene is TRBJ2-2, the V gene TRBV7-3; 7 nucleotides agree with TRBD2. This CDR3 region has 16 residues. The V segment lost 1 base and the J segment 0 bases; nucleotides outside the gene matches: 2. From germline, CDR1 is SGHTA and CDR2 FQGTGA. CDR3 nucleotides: TGTGCCAGCAGCTTAATGGCGGGGGCGAACACCGGGGAGCTGTTTTTT. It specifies CASSLMAGANTGELFF.

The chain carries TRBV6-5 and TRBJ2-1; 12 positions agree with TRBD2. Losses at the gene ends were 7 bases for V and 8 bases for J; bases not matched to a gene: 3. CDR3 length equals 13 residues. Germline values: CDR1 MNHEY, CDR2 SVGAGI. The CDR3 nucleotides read TGTGCCAGCAAACTAGCGGGAGGCGATGAGCAGTTCTTC. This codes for CASKLAGGDEQFF.

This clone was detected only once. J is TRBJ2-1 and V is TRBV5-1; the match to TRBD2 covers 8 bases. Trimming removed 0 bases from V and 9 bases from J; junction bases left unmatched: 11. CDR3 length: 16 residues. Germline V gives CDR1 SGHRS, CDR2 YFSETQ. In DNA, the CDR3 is TGCGCCAGCAGCTTGGCTCGTTTAGCGGGATTCGGTGAGCAGTTCTTC. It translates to CASSLARLAGFGEQFF.

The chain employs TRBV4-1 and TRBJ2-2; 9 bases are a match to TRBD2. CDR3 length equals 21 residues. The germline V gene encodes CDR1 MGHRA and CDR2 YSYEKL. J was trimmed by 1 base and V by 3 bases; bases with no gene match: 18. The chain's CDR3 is CASSHPGLSGRPKQNTGELFF. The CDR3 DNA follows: TGCGCCAGCAGCCACCCTGGTCTGAGCGGGAGGCCCAAGCAGAACACCGGGGAGCTGTTTTTT.

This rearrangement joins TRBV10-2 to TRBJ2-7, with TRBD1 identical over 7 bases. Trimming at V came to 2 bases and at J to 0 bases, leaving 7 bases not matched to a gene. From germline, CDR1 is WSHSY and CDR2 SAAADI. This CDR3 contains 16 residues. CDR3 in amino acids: CASSERLGTASYEQYF. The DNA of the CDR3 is TGCGCCAGCAGTGAGCGTTTGGGGACAGCCTCCTACGAGCAGTACTTC.

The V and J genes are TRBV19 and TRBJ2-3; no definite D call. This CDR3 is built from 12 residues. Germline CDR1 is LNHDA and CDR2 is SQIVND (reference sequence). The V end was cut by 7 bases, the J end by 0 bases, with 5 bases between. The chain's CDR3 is CASKGSTDTQYF. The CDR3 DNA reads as TGTGCCAGTAAAGGGAGCACAGATACGCAGTATTTT.

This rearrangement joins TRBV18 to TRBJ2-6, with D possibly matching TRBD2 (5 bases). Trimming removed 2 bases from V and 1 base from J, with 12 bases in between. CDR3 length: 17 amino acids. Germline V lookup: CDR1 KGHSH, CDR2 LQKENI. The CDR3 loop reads CASSPEVRLSGANVLTF. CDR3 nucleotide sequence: TGTGCCAGCTCACCAGAGGTCAGACTATCTGGGGCCAACGTCCTGACTTTC.

CDR3 protein: CASSLNRDRVFTGELFF. In DNA form, the CDR3 reads TGTGCCAGCAGCTTGAACCGGGACAGGGTATTCACCGGGGAGCTGTTTTTT. This sequence joins TRBV7-2 and TRBJ2-2; 9 bases match TRBD1. V was clipped by 3 bases and J by 4 bases; unmatched bases: 9. This CDR3 region has 17 residues. Germline V gene data show CDR1 as SGHTA and CDR2 as FQGNSA.